This TCR beta chain was retrieved from a study of blood T cell repertoires in COVID-19. Sequencing was performed with immunoSEQ multiplex PCR; in TCRdb, only in-frame clones are kept and a portion is missing. Of fewer than 80,000 clones detected, about 87% appear once; the ten largest clones hold around 9.8%. This sequence was found in a human donor in a cohort sampled during active COVID-19. Sequencing was performed on peripheral blood.

CDR3 bases: TGTGCCAGCAGCTACGGGACTAGCGGATCCTACAATGAGCAGTTCTTC. Translated, it gives CASSYGTSGSYNEQFF. The chain links TRBV11-3 to TRBJ2-1; 11 positions match TRBD2. The V gene's germline CDR1 is SGHNT and CDR2 YENEEA. V shed 4 bases, J shed 1 base, and the junction held 3 bases outside the gene matches. The CDR3 is 16 amino acids.